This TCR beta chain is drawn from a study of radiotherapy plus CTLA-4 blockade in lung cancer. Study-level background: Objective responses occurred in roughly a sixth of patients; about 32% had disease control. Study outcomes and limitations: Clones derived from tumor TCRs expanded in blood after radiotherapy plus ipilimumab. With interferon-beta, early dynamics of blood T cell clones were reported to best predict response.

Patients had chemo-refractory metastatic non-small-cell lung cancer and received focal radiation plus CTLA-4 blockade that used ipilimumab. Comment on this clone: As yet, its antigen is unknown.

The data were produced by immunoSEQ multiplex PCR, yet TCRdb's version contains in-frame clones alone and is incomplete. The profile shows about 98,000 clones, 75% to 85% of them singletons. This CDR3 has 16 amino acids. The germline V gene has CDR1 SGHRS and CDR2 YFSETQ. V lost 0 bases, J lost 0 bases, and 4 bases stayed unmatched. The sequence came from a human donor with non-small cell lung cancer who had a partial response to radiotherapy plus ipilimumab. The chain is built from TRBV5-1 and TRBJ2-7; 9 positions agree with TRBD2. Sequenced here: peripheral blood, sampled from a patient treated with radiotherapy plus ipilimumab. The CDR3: CASSLGTSVSSYEQYF. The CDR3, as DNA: TGCGCCAGCAGCTTGGGGACTAGCGTGAGCTCCTACGAGCAGTACTTC.